This T cell receptor beta chain was found in a study of T-cell reconstitution after alpha-beta-depleted transplantation in children. Study conclusions and caveats: Surviving recipient T cells and thymic progenitors accounted for the high day-60 TCRbeta diversity observed in some patients.

V gave up 5 bases and J gave up 6 bases, with 14 bases separating them. CDR3 length: 13 amino acids. This clonotype has ten or more counts. Antigen unknown. The authors prepared the TCRbeta library with unique molecular identifiers. TCRdb redid the calling of the PCR reads with MiXCR, one entry per CDR3 protein. The sample includes 550,000 to 800,000 distinct CDR3 sequences, roughly 13% of them seen just once. The clonotype comes from a girl aged 2 to 9 with congenital amegakaryocytic thrombocytopenia, due to receive a stem cell transplant. The genes are TRBV12-3 or TRBV12-4 and TRBJ2-7; D is unresolved. This specimen consisted of PBMCs, obtained before TCRalphabeta/CD19-depleted stem cell transplant. As DNA, the CDR3 is TGTGCCAGCAGTCCCCCAATGTGGGGCGAGCAGTACTTC. This encodes CASSPPMWGEQYF.